This TCR beta chain was sequenced during a study of blood T cell repertoires in COVID-19. Across the whole study: PBMCs, B-cell-depleted T cells, or T cells provided the cDNA or gDNA that made up the material.

In the authors' workflow: Using reference gene primer amplification, nucleated cell counts were estimated. Assay used: immunoSEQ multiplex PCR; TCRdb lists only in-frame clones, some missing. The V and J calls and clone size come from that table; D and trimming were worked out from the DNA. The top ten clones hold 3.4% of a sample with a few hundred thousand clones, around 81% of them seen once. Unmatched junction bases numbered 4, after V lost 8 bases and J lost 5 bases. Germline-derived CDR1 and CDR2 are SEHNR and FQNEAQ (reference sequence). The CDR3 contains 13 residues. Cohorts were based on clinical histories the participants reported.

The V call is TRBV7-9, the J call TRBJ2-3, with TRBD2 matching over 10 bases. This clonotype was sampled from a man aged 45 to 65 who had recovered from COVID-19. Sequenced: PBMCs or T cells enriched from blood (not recorded which). This CDR3 is CASLLAGVDTQYF. For the CDR3, the DNA is TGTGCCAGCTTGCTAGCGGGAGTAGATACGCAGTATTTT.